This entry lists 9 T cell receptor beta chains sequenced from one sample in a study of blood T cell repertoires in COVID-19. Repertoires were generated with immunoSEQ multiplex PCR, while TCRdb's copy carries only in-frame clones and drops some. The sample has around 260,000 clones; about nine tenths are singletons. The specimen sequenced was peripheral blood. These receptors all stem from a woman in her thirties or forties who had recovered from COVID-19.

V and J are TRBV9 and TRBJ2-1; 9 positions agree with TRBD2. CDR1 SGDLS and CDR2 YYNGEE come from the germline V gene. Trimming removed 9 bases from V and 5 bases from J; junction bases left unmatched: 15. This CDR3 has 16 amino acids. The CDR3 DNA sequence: TGTGCCACCCATCGACTTAGCGGGGGAGGCGACAATGAGCAGTTCTTC. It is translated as CATHRLSGGGDNEQFF.

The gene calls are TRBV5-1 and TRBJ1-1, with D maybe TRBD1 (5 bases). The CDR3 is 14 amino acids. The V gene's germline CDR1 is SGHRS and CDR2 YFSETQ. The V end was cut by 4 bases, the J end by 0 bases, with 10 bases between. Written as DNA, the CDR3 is TGCGCCAGCAGCCCCCAGACAGTGAACACTGAAGCTTTCTTT. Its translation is CASSPQTVNTEAFF.

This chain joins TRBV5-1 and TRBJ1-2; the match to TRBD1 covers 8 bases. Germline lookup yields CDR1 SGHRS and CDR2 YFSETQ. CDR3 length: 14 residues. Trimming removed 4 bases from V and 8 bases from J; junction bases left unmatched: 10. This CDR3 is CASSPGTGSKGYTF. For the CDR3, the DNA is TGCGCCAGCAGCCCCGGGACAGGCAGTAAAGGCTACACCTTC.

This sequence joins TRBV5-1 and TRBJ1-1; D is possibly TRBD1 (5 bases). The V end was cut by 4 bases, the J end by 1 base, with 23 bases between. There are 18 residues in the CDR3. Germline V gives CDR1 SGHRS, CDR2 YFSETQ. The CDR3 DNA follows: TGCGCCAGCAGCCGGGGGATCATGGCAGGCATCACGAACACTGAAGCTTTCTTT. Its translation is CASSRGIMAGITNTEAFF.

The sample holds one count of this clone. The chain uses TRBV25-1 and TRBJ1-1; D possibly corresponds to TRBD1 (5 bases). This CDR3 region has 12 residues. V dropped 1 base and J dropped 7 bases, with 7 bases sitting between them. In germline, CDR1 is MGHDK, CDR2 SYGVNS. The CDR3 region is CASSEFGGEAFF. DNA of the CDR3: TGTGCCAGCAGTGAATTCGGGGGTGAAGCTTTCTTT.

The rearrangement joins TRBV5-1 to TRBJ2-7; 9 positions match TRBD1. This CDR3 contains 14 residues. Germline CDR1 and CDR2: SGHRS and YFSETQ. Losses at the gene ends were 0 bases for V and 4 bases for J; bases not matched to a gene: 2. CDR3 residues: CASSLVGQGYEQYF. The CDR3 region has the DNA TGCGCCAGCAGCTTGGTGGGACAGGGATACGAGCAGTACTTC.

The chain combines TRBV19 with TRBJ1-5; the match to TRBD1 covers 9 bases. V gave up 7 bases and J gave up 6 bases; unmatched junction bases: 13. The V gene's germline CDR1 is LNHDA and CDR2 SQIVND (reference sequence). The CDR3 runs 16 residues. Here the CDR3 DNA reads TGTGCCAGTACCCCTCCCCCAAAGACAGGGGGTCAGCCCCAGCATTTT. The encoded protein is CASTPPPKTGGQPQHF.

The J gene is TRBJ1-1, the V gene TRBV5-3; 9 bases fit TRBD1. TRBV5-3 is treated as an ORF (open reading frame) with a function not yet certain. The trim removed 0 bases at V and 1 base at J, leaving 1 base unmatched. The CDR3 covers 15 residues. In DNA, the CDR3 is TGTGCCAGAAGCTTGGGGGACAGGGAGAACACTGAAGCTTTCTTT. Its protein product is CARSLGDRENTEAFF.

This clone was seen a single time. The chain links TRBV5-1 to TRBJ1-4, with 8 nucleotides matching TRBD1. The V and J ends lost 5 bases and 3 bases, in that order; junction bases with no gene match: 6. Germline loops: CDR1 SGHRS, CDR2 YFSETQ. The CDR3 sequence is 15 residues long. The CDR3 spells CASRGTGRSNEKLFF. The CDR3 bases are TGCGCCAGCAGGGGGACAGGCCGTTCTAATGAAAAACTGTTTTTT.